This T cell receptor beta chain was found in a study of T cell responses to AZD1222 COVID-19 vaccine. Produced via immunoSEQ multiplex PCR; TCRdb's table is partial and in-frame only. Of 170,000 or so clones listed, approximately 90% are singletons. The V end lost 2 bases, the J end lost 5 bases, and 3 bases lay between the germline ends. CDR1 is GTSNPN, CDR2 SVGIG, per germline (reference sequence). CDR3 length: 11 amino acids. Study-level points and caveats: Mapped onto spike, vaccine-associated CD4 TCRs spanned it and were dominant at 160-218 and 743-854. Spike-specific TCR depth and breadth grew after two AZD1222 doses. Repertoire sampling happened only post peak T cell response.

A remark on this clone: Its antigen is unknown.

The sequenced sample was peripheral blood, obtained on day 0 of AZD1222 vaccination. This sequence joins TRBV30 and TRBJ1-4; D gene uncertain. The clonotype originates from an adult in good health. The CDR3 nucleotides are TGTGCCTGGAGTCAGAATGAAAAACTGTTTTTT. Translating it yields CAWSQNEKLFF.